The 21 T cell receptor beta chains below come from one sample, sequenced in a study of blood T cell repertoires in COVID-19. Measured with immunoSEQ multiplex PCR; TCRdb has only the in-frame clones, and not every one. The sample carries approximately 38,000 clones, 80% to 90% recorded once. Sample: peripheral blood. All receptors come from a man aged 25-40 years with active or convalescent COVID-19.

The chain employs TRBV7-3 and TRBJ1-6, with TRBD1 matching 7 bases. Unmatched junction bases numbered 1, after V lost 4 bases and J lost 7 bases. This CDR3 has 13 amino acids. CDR1 and CDR2 (germline): SGHTA, FQGTGA. In DNA form, the CDR3 reads TGTGCCAGCAGCTCGGGACAGAATTCACCCCTCCACTTT. It yields the protein CASSSGQNSPLHF.

This chain connects TRBV5-6 to TRBJ2-2, with a possible D match to TRBD1 (6 bases). The V gene lost 4 bases and the J gene lost 0 bases, with 13 bases spanning the gap. Germline CDR1 SGHDT, CDR2 YYEEEE. CDR3 size: 16 residues. For the CDR3, the DNA is TGTGCCAGCAGCGCGTATACAGGGTCGAACACCGGGGAGCTGTTTTTT. Protein sequence: CASSAYTGSNTGELFF.

V is TRBV9 and J is TRBJ2-3; TRBD2 matches 10 bases. Germline loops: CDR1 SGDLS, CDR2 YYNGEE. V was pared by 0 bases and J by 6 bases, with 4 bases of the junction left unmatched. This CDR3 contains 15 residues. The CDR3 DNA is TGTGCCAGCAGCGTAGCTACTAGCGGGGTTGATACGCAGTATTTT. Translation: CASSVATSGVDTQYF.

V and J are TRBV19 and TRBJ2-3, with 9 bases that match TRBD2. Germline assignment: CDR1 LNHDA and CDR2 SQIVND (reference sequence). The junction had 6 bases not matched to a gene; V was cut back by 3 bases and J by 2 bases. The CDR3 is 16 residues long. The CDR3 here is CASSMTSGVNTDTQYF. As DNA, the CDR3 is TGTGCCAGTAGTATGACTAGCGGCGTCAACACAGATACGCAGTATTTT.

The rearrangement uses TRBV5-1 and TRBJ1-2; a possible D gene is TRBD1 (6 bases). The V gene's germline CDR1 is SGHRS and CDR2 YFSETQ. The ends were cut back, 0 bases at V and 8 bases at J, with 8 bases in the middle. The CDR3 loop spans 12 amino acids. The CDR3 coding sequence is TGCGCCAGCAGCTTGGATAGGGGGGGCTACACCTTC. Translating it yields CASSLDRGGYTF.

The rearrangement links TRBV2 to TRBJ1-2; D not resolved. This CDR3 comprises 12 residues. CDR1 is SNHLY and CDR2 is FYNNEI in the germline V gene. Trimming took 11 bases from V and 0 from J, leaving 10 bases between them. As DNA, the CDR3 is TGTGCCCGGGGTAGTTCTAACTATGGCTACACCTTC. Its translation: CARGSSNYGYTF. Using reference TRBV2 and TRBJ1-2 for the parts outside the CDR3, the full variable domain is EPEVTQTPSHQVTQMGQEVILRCVPISNHLYFYWYRQILGQKVEFLVSFYNNEISEKSEIFDDQFSVERPDGSNFTLKIRSTKLEDSAMYFCARGSSNYGYTFGSGTRLTVV.

V is TRBV19 and J is TRBJ1-5; D is unresolved. This CDR3 is 17 amino acids long. Trimming removed 3 bases from V and 3 bases from J, with 18 bases in between. Germline V lookup: CDR1 LNHDA, CDR2 SQIVND (reference sequence). The CDR3 loop reads CASSMDGVGLNNQPQHF. The CDR3 region has the DNA TGTGCCAGTAGTATGGACGGGGTGGGCCTGAACAATCAGCCCCAGCATTTT. Combining the CDR3 with reference TRBV19 and TRBJ1-5 gives the whole variable domain DGGITQSPKYLFRKEGQNVTLSCEQNLNHDAMYWYRQDPGQGLRLIYYSQIVNDFQKGDIAEGYSVSREKKESFPLTVTSAQKNPTAFYLCASSMDGVGLNNQPQHFGDGTRLSIL.

CDR3 coding DNA: TGCAGCGCGGGGGAGAACACTGAAGCTTTCTTT. This gives the protein CSAGENTEAFF. This chain connects TRBV20-1 to TRBJ1-1; D is possibly TRBD1 (5 bases). The CDR3 loop spans 11 amino acids. In germline, CDR1 is DFQATT, CDR2 SNEGSKA (reference sequence).

As regards this clone: At the DNA level, this CDR3 is encoded by other sequences in the same sample as well. CDR3 sequence: CASSFRGQGNTGELFF. As DNA, the CDR3 is TGCGCCAGCAGCTTTAGGGGACAGGGGAACACCGGGGAGCTGTTTTTT. The chain is built from TRBV5-1 and TRBJ2-2; 9 positions agree with TRBD1. Germline assignment: CDR1 SGHRS and CDR2 YFSETQ. There are 16 residues in the CDR3. Losses at the gene ends were 2 bases for V and 1 base for J; bases not matched to a gene: 3.

The rearrangement links TRBV19 to TRBJ1-6, with a possible D match to TRBD1 (5 bases). The CDR3 spans 15 residues. Trimming took 4 bases from V and 10 from J, leaving 17 bases between them. The germline V gene has CDR1 LNHDA and CDR2 SQIVND (reference sequence). The chain's CDR3 is CASSTLTERHSPLHF. In DNA, the CDR3 is TGTGCCAGTAGTACACTGACAGAGAGGCACTCACCCCTCCACTTT.

The V gene is TRBV10-1, the J gene TRBJ1-6; no clear D gene. Germline-derived CDR1 and CDR2 are WNHNN and SYGVQD (reference sequence). The CDR3 covers 19 residues. V lost 8 bases and J lost 7, with 30 bases in between. DNA of the CDR3: TGCGCCAGCGATCGGGTGAGGGAAAGGTCCTGTGTGAGAAATTCACCCCTCCACTTT. Protein product: CASDRVRERSCVRNSPLHF.

The chain links TRBV6-5 to TRBJ1-4; 8 bases match TRBD1. The germline V gene encodes CDR1 MNHEY and CDR2 SVGAGI. This CDR3 has 14 amino acids. The junction had 8 bases not matched to a gene; V was cut back by 7 bases and J by 7 bases. This CDR3 reads CASKLGQGGEKLFF. As DNA, the CDR3 is TGTGCCAGCAAACTAGGACAGGGCGGTGAAAAACTGTTTTTT.

This chain links TRBV6-5 with TRBJ1-1; D is ambiguous. The length of the CDR3 is 13 residues. Germline V CDR1 and CDR2: MNHEY, SVGAGI. Deletions cut 6 bases from V and 1 base from J, with 9 bases between. The CDR3 reads CASRGTRNTEAFF. Here the CDR3 DNA reads TGTGCCAGCAGGGGCACAAGGAACACTGAAGCTTTCTTT.

The chain links TRBV7-8 to TRBJ1-6; 9 bases are shared with TRBD1. V shed 4 bases and J 3 bases; nucleotides not matched to a gene: 4. This CDR3 is built from 16 residues. CDR1 is SGHVS, CDR2 FQNEAQ, per germline. The CDR3 is CASSSQGAGYNSPLHF. CDR3 sequence (DNA): TGTGCCAGCAGCTCACAGGGGGCTGGCTATAATTCACCCCTCCACTTT.

The V and J genes are TRBV6-6 and TRBJ2-3, with 13 bases lining up with TRBD2. Germline CDR1 MNHNY, CDR2 SVGAGI (reference sequence). This CDR3 is built from 16 residues. V lost 6 bases to trimming and J lost 3 bases; unmatched junction nucleotides: 6. The CDR3 sequence is CASRTGTSGKTDTQYF. CDR3 nucleotide sequence: TGTGCCAGCAGGACCGGGACTAGCGGGAAAACAGATACGCAGTATTTT.

The chain is built from TRBV21-1 and TRBJ2-1; TRBD1, the table's D call, was not compared with the DNA. TRBV21-1 is flagged as a pseudogene. The CDR3 consists of 16 residues. CDR3 region: CASSKVGGRFYNEQFF. DNA for the CDR3: TGTGCCAGCAGCAAAGTAGGGGGCAGATTCTACAATGAGCAGTTCTTC.

This chain connects TRBV7-9 to TRBJ1-4, with TRBD1 matching 9 bases. V shed 5 bases and J 0 bases; nucleotides not matched to a gene: 13. Germline assignment: CDR1 SEHNR and CDR2 FQNEAQ (reference sequence). CDR3 size: 19 residues. The CDR3 here is CASSRLEDRGLATNEKLFF. CDR3 coding DNA: TGTGCCAGCAGCCGTCTTGAGGACAGGGGTTTGGCAACTAATGAAAAACTGTTTTTT.

The chain carries TRBV4-1 and TRBJ2-3, with D maybe TRBD1 (6 bases). Germline CDR1 and CDR2: MGHRA and YSYEKL. V lost 0 bases, J lost 2 bases, and 18 bases lay in between. The CDR3 contains 18 residues. The CDR3: CASSQDPTGIGLTDTQYF. CDR3 sequence (DNA): TGCGCCAGCAGCCAAGATCCTACAGGGATCGGCCTCACAGATACGCAGTATTTT.

The chain carries TRBV11-2 and TRBJ1-6, with 7 bases aligning to TRBD1. Germline CDR1 SGHAT, CDR2 FQNNGV. The CDR3 is made up of 16 amino acids. Trimming removed 5 bases from V and 7 bases from J; junction bases left unmatched: 11. The CDR3 DNA is TGTGCCAGCAGCCCCGACAGGGTTCAGGGGAATTCACCCCTCCACTTT. Protein sequence: CASSPDRVQGNSPLHF.

V and J are TRBV15 and TRBJ1-5; possible D gene TRBD1, 5 bases. Between the trimmed V and J ends, which lost 0 bases and 0 bases, there was a span of 12 bases. CDR3 length: 17 residues. In germline, CDR1 is LNHNV, CDR2 YYDKDF (reference sequence). The CDR3 protein is CATSRDLTVNSNQPQHF. The DNA of the CDR3 is TGTGCCACCAGCAGAGATTTGACAGTTAATAGCAATCAGCCCCAGCATTTT.

The chain employs TRBV28 and TRBJ1-1; D is uncertain. CDR3 length: 15 amino acids. Germline V gives CDR1 MDHEN, CDR2 SYDVKM. V gave up 7 bases and J gave up 4 bases, with 19 bases separating them. For the CDR3, the DNA is TGTGCCAGCACCACCGGGGTAGTGGGGAGCACTGAAGCTTTCTTT. Translating it yields CASTTGVVGSTEAFF.